This T cell receptor (beta chain) was profiled in a study of technical replicates of blood from several donors. Assay used: immunoSEQ multiplex PCR; TCRdb lists only in-frame clones, some missing. The sample has 50,000 to 80,000 clones; 75% to 90% are singletons. V lost 6 bases, J lost 8 bases, and 7 bases stayed unmatched. Germline CDR1 ENHRY, CDR2 SYGVKD. This CDR3 has 14 residues. Sample: PBMCs. This chain connects TRBV10-3 to TRBJ1-2, with TRBD1 matching 12 bases. The sequence was obtained from a human donor in good health. Some clones in this sample may be carry-over from other donors' samples. This CDR3 reads CAISPGQGAQGYTF. In nucleotides, the CDR3 is TGTGCCATCAGCCCGGGACAGGGGGCCCAAGGCTACACCTTC.